The clone carrying this T cell receptor beta chain was counted only a few times. TCRdb reprocessed the 5' RACE reads via MiXCR and lists one record per CDR3 protein. Among 300,000 to 350,000 distinct CDR3 sequences listed, approximately 14% were seen once. The sample is drawn from a study of T-cell memory formation after mild COVID-19. Study context: For the most part, TCR clusters were specific to one donor.

Germline V gene lookup returns CDR1 ENHRY and CDR2 SYGVKD. This CDR3 contains 13 residues. The germline V and J ends were trimmed by 4 bases and 2 bases, with 8 bases remaining between them. This chain uses TRBV10-3 with TRBJ1-1; D perhaps matches TRBD1 (6 bases). The sequenced sample consisted of PBMCs or a T cell subset sorted from them (not recorded which). This receptor was obtained from a man between 18 and 29 years old who had mild COVID-19 (a few samples of this study predate the infection). Cell type and time point are not known. CDR3 in amino acids: CAISGQANTEAFF. CDR3 nucleotide sequence: TGTGCCATCAGTGGACAGGCAAACACTGAAGCTTTCTTT.